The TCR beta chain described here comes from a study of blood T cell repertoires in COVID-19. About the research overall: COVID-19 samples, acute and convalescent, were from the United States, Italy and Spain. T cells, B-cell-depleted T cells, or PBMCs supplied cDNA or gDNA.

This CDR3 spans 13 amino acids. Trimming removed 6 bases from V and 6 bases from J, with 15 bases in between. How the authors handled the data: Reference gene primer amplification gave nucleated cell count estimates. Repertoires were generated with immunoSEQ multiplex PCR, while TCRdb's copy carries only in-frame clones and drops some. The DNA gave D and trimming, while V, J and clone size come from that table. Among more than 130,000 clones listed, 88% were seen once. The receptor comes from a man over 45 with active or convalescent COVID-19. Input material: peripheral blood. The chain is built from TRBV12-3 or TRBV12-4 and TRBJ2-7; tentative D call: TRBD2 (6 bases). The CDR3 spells CASSLATSSEQYF. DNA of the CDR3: TGTGCCAGCAGCCTCGCGACTAGTTCCGAGCAGTACTTC.